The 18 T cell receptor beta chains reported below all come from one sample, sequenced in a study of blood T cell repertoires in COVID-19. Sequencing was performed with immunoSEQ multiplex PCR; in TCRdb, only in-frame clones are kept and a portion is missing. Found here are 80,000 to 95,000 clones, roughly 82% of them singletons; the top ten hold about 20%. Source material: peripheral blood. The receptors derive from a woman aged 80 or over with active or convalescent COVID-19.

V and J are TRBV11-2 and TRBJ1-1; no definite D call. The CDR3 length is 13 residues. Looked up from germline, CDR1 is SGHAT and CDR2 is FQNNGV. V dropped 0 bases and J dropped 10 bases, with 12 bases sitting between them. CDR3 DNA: TGTGCCAGCAGCTTAGAGAGGGAGGATCGAGCTTTCTTT. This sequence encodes CASSLEREDRAFF.

The CDR3 nucleotides are TGTGCCAGCAGTTTTGACAGGGGGCTCGGGGAGCTGTTTTTT. It translates to CASSFDRGLGELFF. This chain joins TRBV28 and TRBJ2-2, with 10 bases fitting TRBD1. The CDR3 extends over 14 amino acids. Unmatched junction bases numbered 2, after V lost 3 bases and J lost 7 bases. Per germline, CDR1 MDHEN and CDR2 SYDVKM.

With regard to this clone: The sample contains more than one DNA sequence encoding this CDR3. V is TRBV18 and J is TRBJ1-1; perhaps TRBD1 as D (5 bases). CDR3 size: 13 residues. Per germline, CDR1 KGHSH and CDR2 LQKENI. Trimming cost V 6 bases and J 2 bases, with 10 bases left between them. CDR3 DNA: TGTGCCAGCTCCCCTCAGGGAAACACTGAAGCTTTCTTT. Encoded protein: CASSPQGNTEAFF.

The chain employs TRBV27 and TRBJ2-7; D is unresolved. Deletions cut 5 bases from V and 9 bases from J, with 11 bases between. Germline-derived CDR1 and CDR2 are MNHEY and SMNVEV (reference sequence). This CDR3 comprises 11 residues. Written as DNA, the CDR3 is TGTGCCAGCAGTCCCCCCCTACGGCAGTACTTC. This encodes CASSPPLRQYF.

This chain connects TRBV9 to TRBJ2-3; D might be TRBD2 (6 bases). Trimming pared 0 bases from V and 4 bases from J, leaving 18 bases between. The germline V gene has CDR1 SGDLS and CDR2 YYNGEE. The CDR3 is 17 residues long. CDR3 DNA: TGTGCCAGCAGCGTAGGAGGAATCGGGGGAATCCCAGATACGCAGTATTTT. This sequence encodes CASSVGGIGGIPDTQYF.

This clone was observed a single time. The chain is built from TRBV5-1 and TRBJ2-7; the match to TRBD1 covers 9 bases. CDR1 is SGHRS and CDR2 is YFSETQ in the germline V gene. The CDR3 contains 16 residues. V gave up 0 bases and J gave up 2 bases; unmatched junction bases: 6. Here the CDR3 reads CASSLGGTGQTYEQYF. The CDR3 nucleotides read TGCGCCAGCAGCTTGGGGGGGACAGGGCAGACCTACGAGCAGTACTTC.

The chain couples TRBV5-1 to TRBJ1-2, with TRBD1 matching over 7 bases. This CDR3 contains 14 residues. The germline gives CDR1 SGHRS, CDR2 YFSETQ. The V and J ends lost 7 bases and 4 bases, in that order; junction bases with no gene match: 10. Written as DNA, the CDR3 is TGCGCCAGCTATCGGGACAGTTCACTCTATGGCTACACCTTC. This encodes CASYRDSSLYGYTF. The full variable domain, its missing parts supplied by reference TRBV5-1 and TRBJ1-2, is KAGVTQTPRYLIKTRGQQVTLSCSPISGHRSVSWYQQTPGQGLQFLFEYFSETQRNKGNFPGRFSGRQFSNSRSEMNVSTLELGDSALYLCASYRDSSLYGYTFGSGTRLTVV.

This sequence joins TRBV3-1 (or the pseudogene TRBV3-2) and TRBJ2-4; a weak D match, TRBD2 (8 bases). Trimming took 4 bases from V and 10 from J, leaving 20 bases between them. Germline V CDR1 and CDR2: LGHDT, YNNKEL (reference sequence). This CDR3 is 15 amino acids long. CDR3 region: CASSRGGAGGSIQYF. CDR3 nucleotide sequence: TGTGCCAGCAGCCGAGGGGGCGCGGGGGGTTCGATTCAGTACTTC.

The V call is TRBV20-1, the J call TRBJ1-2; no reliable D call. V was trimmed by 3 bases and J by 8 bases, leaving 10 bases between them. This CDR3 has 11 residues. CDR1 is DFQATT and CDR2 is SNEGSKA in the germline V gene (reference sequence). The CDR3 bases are TGCAGTGCTAGTGCAGCGCGGGGCTACACCTTC. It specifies CSASAARGYTF.

Here the CDR3 DNA reads TGTGCCTGGAGTGTACTCGGACTAGGCGGGCAGGTTGGGTCCACAGATACGCAGTATTTT. It specifies CAWSVLGLGGQVGSTDTQYF. V usage is TRBV30 and J usage is TRBJ2-3; TRBD2 aligns across 7 bases. There are 20 residues in the CDR3. V was clipped by 0 bases and J by 2 bases; unmatched bases: 20. Germline V lookup: CDR1 GTSNPN, CDR2 SVGIG (reference sequence).

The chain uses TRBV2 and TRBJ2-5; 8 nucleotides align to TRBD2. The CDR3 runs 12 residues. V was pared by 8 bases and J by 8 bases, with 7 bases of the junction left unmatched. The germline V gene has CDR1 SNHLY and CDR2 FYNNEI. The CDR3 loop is CASGRGALTQYF. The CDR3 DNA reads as TGTGCCAGCGGGCGGGGGGCCCTCACCCAGTACTTC.

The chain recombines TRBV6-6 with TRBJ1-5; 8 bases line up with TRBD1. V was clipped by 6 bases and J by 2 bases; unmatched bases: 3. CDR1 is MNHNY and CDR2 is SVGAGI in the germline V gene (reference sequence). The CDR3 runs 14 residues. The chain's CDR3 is CASRSTGGNQPQHF. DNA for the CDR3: TGTGCCAGCAGATCGACAGGGGGCAATCAGCCCCAGCATTTT.

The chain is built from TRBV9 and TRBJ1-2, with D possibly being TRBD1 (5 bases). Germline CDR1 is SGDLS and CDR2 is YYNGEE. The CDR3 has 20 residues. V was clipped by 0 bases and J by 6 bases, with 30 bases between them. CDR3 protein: CASSVAGHRPPYEPIHGYTF. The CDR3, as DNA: TGTGCCAGCAGCGTAGCCGGACATAGGCCCCCATATGAACCTATCCATGGCTACACCTTC.

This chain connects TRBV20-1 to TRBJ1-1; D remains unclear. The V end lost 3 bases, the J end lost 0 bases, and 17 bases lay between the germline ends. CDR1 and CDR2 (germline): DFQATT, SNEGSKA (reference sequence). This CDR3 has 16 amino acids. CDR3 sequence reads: CSASTAFSLMNTEAFF. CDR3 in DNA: TGCAGTGCTAGTACAGCCTTCAGCCTCATGAACACTGAAGCTTTCTTT.

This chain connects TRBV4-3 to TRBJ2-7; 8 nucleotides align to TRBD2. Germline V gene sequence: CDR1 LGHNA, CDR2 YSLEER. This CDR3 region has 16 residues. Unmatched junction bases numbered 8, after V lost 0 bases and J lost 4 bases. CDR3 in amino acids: CASSQDGRGVSYEQYF. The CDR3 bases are TGCGCCAGCAGCCAAGATGGGCGGGGGGTTTCTTACGAGCAGTACTTC.

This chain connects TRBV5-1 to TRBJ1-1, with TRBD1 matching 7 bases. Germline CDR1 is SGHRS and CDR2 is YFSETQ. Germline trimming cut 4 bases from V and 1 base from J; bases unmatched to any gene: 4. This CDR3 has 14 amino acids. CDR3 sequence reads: CASSNDRANTEAFF. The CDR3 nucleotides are TGCGCCAGCAGCAACGACAGGGCGAACACTGAAGCTTTCTTT.

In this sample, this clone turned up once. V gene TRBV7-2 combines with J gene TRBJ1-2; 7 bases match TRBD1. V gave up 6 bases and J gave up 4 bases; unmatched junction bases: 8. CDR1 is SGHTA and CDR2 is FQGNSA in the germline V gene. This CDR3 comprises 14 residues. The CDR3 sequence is CASSQPGQIYGYTF. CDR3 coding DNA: TGTGCCAGCAGTCAACCGGGACAGATCTATGGCTACACCTTC.

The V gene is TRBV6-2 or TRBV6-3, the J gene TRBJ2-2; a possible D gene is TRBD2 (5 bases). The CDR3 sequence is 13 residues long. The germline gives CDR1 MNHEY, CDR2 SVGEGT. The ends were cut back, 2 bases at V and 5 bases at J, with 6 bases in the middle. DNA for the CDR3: TGTGCCAGCAGTTACGGGAGTACCGGGGAGCTGTTTTTT. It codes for CASSYGSTGELFF.